This T cell receptor beta chain was documented in a study of shared clonotypes between healthy human individuals. Here immunoSEQ multiplex PCR was the method, and the copy in TCRdb shows in-frame clones only, minus some. This table has some 900,000 clones, 76% appearing once. The sample comprised memory CD4+ T cells sorted from blood. Subset indicated: CD45RA-negative fraction. This clonotype originated in a man aged 18 to 35 in good health.

The CDR3: CASESGTSNTGELFF. For the CDR3, the DNA is TGTGCCAGCGAATCCGGGACCTCGAACACCGGGGAGCTGTTTTTT. The V and J genes are TRBV6-1 and TRBJ2-2; TRBD1 or TRBD2 may be the D gene (5 bases each). Germline CDR1 reads MNHNS; CDR2 reads SASEGT. CDR3 size: 15 residues. V was cut by 8 bases and J by 0 bases, with 13 bases left in between.